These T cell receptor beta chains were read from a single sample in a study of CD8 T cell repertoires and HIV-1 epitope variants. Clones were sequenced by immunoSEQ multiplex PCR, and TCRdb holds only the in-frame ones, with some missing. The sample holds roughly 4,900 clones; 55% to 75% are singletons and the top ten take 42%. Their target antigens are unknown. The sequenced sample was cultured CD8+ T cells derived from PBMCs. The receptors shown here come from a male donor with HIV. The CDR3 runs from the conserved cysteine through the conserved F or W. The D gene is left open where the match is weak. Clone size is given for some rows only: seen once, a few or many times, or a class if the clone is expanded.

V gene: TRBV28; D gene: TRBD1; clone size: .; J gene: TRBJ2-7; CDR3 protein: CASIGTGNYEQYF; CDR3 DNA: TGTGCCAGCATCGGGACAGGGAATTACGAGCAGTACTTC
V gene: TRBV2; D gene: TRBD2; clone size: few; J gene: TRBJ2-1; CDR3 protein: CASSNSGMNDEQFF; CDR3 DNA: TGTGCCAGCAGCAATAGCGGGATGAACGATGAGCAGTTCTTC
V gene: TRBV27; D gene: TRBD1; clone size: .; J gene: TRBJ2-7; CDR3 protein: CASSLSGTGHEQYF; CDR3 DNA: TGTGCCAGCAGTTTATCAGGGACAGGCCACGAGCAGTACTTC
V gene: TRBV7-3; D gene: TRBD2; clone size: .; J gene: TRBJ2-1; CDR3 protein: CASSPGTSNEQFF; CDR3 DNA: TGTGCCAGCAGCCCCGGGACTAGCAATGAGCAGTTCTTC
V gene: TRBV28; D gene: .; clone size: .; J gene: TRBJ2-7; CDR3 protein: CASSPLSYEQYF; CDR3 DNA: TGTGCCAGCAGTCCCCTCTCCTACGAGCAGTACTTC
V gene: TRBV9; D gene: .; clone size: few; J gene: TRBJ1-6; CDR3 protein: CASSVGGFDSPLHF; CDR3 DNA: TGTGCCAGCAGCGTGGGGGGTTTCGATTCACCCCTCCACTTT
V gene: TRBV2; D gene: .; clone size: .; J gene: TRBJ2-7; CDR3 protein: CASSEGSNYEQYF; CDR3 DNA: TGTGCCAGCAGCGAGGGGTCGAACTACGAGCAGTACTTC
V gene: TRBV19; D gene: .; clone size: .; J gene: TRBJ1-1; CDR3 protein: CASSMHRVNTEAFF; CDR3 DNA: TGTGCCAGTAGTATGCACAGGGTAAACACTGAAGCTTTCTTT
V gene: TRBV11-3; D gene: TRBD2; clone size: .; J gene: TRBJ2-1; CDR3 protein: CASSLAGGTNEQFF; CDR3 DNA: TGTGCCAGCAGCCTAGCGGGGGGGACGAATGAGCAGTTCTTC
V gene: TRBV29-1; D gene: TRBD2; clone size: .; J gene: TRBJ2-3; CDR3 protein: CSVAAFSGGYDSTDTQYF; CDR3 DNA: TGCAGCGTTGCCGCTTTCAGCGGGGGGTACGACAGCACAGATACGCAGTATTTT
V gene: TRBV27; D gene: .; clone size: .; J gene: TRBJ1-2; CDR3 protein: CASAPTATNYGYTF; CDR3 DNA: TGTGCCAGCGCCCCGACGGCAACTAACTATGGCTACACCTTC
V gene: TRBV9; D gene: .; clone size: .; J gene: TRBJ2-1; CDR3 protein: CASSVEGGEQFF; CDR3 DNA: TGTGCCAGCAGCGTAGAGGGAGGTGAGCAGTTCTTC
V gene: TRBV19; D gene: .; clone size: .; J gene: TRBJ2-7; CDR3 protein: CASSIDRNDEREQYF; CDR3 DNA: TGTGCCAGTAGTATAGATCGGAACGATGAGCGCGAGCAGTACTTC
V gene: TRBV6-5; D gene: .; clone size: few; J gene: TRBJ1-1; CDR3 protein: CASSRVTGTEAFF; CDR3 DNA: TGTGCCAGCAGCAGGGTGACGGGGACTGAAGCTTTCTTT
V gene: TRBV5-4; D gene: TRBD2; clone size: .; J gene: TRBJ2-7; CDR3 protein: CASSLDSGGSYEQYF; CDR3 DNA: TGTGCCAGCAGCTTGGATTCGGGGGGTTCCTACGAGCAGTACTTC
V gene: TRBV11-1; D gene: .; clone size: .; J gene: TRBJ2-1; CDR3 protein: CASSFGGSSYNEQFF; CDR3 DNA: TGTGCCAGCAGCTTTGGGGGGAGCTCCTACAATGAGCAGTTCTTC
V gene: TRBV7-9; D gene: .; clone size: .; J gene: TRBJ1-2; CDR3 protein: CASSSRSVPDGYTF; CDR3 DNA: TGTGCCAGCAGCTCAAGATCGGTCCCGGATGGCTACACCTTC
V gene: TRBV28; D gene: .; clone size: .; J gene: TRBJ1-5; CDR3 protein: CASSFGPVDLRGQPQHF; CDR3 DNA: TGTGCCAGCAGTTTTGGACCAGTAGATCTAAGAGGGCAGCCCCAGCATTTT
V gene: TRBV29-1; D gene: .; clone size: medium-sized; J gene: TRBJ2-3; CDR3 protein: CSAAGTESTDTQYF; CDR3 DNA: TGCAGCGCGGCGGGCACCGAGTCCACAGATACGCAGTATTTT
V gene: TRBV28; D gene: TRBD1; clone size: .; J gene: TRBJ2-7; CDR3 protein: CASSSRGTLSYEQYF; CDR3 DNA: TGTGCCAGCAGTAGCAGGGGGACCCTCTCCTACGAGCAGTACTTC
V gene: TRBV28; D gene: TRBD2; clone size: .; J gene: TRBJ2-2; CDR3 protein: CASSRTSGGNTGELFF; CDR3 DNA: TGTGCCAGCAGCCGAACTAGCGGGGGGAACACCGGGGAGCTGTTTTTT
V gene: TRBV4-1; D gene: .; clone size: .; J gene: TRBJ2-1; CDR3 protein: CASSQATNAVLKGQFF; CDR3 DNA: TGCGCCAGCAGCCAAGCGACGAACGCTGTCCTAAAGGGGCAGTTCTTC
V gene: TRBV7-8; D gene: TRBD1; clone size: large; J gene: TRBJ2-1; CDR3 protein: CASSLAGQGSYNEQFF; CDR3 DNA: TGTGCCAGCAGCTTAGCGGGACAGGGCTCCTACAATGAGCAGTTCTTC
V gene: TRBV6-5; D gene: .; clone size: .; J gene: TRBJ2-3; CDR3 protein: CASSYSPVPDTQYF; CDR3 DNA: TGTGCCAGCAGTTACTCCCCGGTCCCAGATACGCAGTATTTT
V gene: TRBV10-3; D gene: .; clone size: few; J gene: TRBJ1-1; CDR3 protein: CAISEGGTAEAFF; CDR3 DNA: TGTGCCATCAGTGAGGGAGGGACCGCCGAAGCTTTCTTT
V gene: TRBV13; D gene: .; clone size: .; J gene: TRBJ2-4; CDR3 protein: CASSMRGAKNIQYF; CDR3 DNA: TGTGCCAGCAGTATGAGGGGGGCCAAAAACATTCAGTACTTC
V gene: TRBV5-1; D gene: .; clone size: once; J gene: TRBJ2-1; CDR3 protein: CASGFLEAYNEQFF; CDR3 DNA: TGCGCCAGCGGGTTCTTAGAAGCCTACAATGAGCAGTTCTTC
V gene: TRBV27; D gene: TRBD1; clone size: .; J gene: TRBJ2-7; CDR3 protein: CASSSGQGDSYEQYF; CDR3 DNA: TGTGCCAGCAGTTCAGGACAGGGAGACTCCTACGAGCAGTACTTC
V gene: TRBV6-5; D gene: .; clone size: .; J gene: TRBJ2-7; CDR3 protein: CASSYWPSSYERYF; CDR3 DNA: TGTGCCAGCAGTTACTGGCCGAGCTCCTACGAGCGGTACTTC
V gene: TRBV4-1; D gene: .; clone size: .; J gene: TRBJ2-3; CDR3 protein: CASSQLTADTQYF; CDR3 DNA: TGCGCCAGCAGCCAACTGACAGCAGATACGCAGTATTTT
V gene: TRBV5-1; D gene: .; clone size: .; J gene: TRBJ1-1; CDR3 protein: CASSLNREALEAFF; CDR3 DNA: TGCGCCAGCAGCTTGAACAGGGAGGCCCTTGAAGCTTTCTTT
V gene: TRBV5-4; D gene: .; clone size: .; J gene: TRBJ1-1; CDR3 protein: CASSLAGITEAFF; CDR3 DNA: TGTGCCAGCAGCTTGGCGGGAATCACTGAAGCTTTCTTT
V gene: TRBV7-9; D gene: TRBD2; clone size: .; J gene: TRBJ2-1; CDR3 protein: CASSLGTSLSSYNEQFF; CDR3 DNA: TGTGCCAGCAGCTTGGGGACTAGCCTAAGCTCCTACAATGAGCAGTTCTTC
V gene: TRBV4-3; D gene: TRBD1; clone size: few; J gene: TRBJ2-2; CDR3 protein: CASSSGTGHTGELFF; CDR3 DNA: TGCGCCAGCAGCTCCGGGACAGGGCACACCGGGGAGCTGTTTTTT
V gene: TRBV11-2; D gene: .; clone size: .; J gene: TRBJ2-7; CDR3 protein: CASSLGRGSGEQYF; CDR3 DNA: TGTGCCAGCAGCTTAGGACGGGGTTCGGGCGAGCAGTACTTC
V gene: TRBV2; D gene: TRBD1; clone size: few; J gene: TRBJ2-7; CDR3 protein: CASSEGQGAKEQYF; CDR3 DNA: TGTGCCAGCAGTGAAGGACAGGGGGCGAAAGAGCAGTACTTC
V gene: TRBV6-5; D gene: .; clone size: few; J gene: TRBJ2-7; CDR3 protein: CASRTYSGIGEQYF; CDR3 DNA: TGTGCCAGCAGGACCTACTCGGGGATAGGCGAGCAGTACTTC
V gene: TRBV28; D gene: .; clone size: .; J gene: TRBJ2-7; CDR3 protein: CASSFAGSGSITYEQYF; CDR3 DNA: TGTGCCAGCAGTTTCGCTGGGTCGGGATCTATAACCTACGAGCAGTACTTC
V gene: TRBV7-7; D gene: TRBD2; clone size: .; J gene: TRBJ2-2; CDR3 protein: CASSSFPGGNTGELFF; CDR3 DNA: TGTGCCAGCAGCTCTTTTCCGGGGGGGAACACCGGGGAGCTGTTTTTT
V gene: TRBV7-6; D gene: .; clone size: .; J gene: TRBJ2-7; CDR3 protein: CASSLLDGSYEQYF; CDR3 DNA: TGTGCCAGCAGCTTACTGGACGGATCCTACGAGCAGTACTTC
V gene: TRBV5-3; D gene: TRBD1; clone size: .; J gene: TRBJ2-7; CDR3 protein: CARSGRWVGQGDYEQYF; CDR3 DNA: TGTGCCAGAAGCGGGAGGTGGGTAGGACAGGGCGACTACGAGCAGTACTTC
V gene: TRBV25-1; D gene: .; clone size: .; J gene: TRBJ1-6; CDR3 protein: CASSDRTANSPLHF; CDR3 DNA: TGTGCCAGCAGTGACCGGACAGCAAATTCACCCCTCCACTTT
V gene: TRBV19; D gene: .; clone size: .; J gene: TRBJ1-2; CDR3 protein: CASIGKGSNYGYTF; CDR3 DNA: TGTGCCAGTATTGGGAAGGGATCGAACTATGGCTACACCTTC
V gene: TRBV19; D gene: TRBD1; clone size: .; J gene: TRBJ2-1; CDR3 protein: CASSIGTGGDSYNEQFF; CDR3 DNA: TGTGCCAGTAGTATAGGGACAGGGGGCGACTCCTACAATGAGCAGTTCTTC
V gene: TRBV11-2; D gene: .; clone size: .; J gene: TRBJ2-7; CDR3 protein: CASNGAASSYEQYF; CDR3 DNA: TGTGCCAGCAACGGAGCGGCCTCTTCCTACGAGCAGTACTTC
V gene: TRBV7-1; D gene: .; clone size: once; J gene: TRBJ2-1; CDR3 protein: CASSLAGQGSYNEQFF; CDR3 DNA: TGTGCCAGCAGCTTAGCGGGACAGGGCTCCTACAATGAGCAGTTCTTC
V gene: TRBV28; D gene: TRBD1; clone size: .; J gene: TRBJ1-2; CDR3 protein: CASSFLHGKRDRGVDGYTF; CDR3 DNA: TGTGCCAGCAGTTTTCTACACGGGAAACGGGACAGGGGTGTGGATGGCTACACCTTC
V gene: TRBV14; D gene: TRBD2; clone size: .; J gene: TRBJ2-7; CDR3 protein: CASSHNRGAAGEQCF; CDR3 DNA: TGTGCCAGCAGCCACAATAGGGGGGCAGCGGGAGAGCAGTGCTTC
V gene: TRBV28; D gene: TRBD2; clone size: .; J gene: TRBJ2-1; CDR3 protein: CASSSTLQREGTTYNEQFF; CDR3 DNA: TGTGCCAGCAGTTCCACCCTCCAGCGGGAGGGGACCACCTACAATGAGCAGTTCTTC
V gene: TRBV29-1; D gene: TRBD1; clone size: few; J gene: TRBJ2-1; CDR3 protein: CSVIGQGLWEKFF; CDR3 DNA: TGCAGCGTGATAGGACAGGGGCTTTGGGAAAAGTTCTTC
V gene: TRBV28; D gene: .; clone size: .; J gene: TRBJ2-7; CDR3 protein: CASRGGSSYEQYF; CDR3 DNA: TGTGCCAGTAGAGGGGGGAGCTCCTACGAGCAGTACTTC
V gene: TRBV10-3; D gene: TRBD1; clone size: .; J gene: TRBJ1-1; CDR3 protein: CAMTSGTARFAEAFF; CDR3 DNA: TGTGCCATGACTTCCGGGACAGCGAGATTCGCTGAAGCTTTCTTT
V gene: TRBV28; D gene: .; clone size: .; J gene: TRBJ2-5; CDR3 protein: CASSTGYQETQYF; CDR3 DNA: TGTGCCAGCAGTACAGGGTACCAAGAGACCCAGTACTTC
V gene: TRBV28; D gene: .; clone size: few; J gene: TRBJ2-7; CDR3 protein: CASSFSYEQYF; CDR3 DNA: TGTGCCAGCAGTTTTTCCTACGAGCAGTACTTC